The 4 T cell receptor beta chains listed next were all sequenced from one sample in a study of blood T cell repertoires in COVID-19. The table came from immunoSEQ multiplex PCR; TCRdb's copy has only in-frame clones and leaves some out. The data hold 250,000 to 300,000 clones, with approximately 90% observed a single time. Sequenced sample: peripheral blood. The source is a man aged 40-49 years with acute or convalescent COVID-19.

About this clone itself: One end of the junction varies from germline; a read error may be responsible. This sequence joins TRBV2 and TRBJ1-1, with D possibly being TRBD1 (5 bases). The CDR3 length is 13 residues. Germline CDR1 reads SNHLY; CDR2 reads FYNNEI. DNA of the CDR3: TGCGGGGGGGTGGAGTATAAGAACACTGAAGCTTTCTTT. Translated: CGGVEYKNTEAFF.

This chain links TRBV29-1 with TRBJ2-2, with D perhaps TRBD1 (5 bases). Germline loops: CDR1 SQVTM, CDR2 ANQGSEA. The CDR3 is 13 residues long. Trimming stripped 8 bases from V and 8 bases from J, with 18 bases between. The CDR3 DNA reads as TGCAGCTTTGGGGCTTCCTCGTCAGGGGAGCTGTTTTTT. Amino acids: CSFGASSSGELFF.

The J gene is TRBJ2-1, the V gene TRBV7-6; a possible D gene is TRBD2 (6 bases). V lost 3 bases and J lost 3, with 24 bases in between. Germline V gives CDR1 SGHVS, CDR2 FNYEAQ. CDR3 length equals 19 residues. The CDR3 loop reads CASSFTSTSTSPHYNEQFF. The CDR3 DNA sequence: TGTGCCAGCAGCTTTACTAGCACTAGTACCTCCCCCCACTACAATGAGCAGTTCTTC.

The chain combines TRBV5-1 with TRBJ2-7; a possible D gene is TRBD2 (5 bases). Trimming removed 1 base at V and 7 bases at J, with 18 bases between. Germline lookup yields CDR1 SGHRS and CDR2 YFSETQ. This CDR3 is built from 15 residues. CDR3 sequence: CASSLWSQPPGEQYF. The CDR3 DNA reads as TGCGCCAGCAGCTTGTGGTCTCAACCTCCGGGGGAGCAGTACTTC. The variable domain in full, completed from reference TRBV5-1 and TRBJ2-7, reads KAGVTQTPRYLIKTRGQQVTLSCSPISGHRSVSWYQQTPGQGLQFLFEYFSETQRNKGNFPGRFSGRQFSNSRSEMNVSTLELGDSALYLCASSLWSQPPGEQYFGPGTRLTVT.